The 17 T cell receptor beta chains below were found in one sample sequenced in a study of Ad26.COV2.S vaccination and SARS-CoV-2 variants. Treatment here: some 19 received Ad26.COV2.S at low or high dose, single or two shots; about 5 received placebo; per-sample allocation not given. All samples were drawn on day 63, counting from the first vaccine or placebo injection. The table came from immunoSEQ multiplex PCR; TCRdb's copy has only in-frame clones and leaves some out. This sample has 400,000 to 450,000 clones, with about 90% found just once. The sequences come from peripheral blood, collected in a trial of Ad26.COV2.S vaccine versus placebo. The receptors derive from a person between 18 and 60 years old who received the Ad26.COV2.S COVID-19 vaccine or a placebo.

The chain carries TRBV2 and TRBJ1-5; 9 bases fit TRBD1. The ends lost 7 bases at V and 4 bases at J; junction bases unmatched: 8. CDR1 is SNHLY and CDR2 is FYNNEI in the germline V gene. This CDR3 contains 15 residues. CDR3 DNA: TGTGCCAGCACCCTACAGGGGGCATGGAATCAGCCCCAGCATTTT. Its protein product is CASTLQGAWNQPQHF.

The CDR3 DNA reads as TGTGCCAGCAGTGACGGGGTGACCCAGTACTTC. This codes for CASSDGVTQYF. V is TRBV6-2 or TRBV6-3 and J is TRBJ2-5; D perhaps matches TRBD2 (5 bases). Germline lookup yields CDR1 MNHEY and CDR2 SVGEGT. Trimming pared 5 bases from V and 7 bases from J, leaving 8 bases between. The CDR3 sequence is 11 residues long.

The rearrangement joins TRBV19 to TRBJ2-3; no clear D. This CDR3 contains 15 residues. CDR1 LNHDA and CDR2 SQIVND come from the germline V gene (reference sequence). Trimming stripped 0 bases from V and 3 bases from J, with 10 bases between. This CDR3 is CASSIDFRKTDTQYF. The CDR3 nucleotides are TGTGCCAGTAGTATAGATTTCCGGAAAACAGATACGCAGTATTTT.

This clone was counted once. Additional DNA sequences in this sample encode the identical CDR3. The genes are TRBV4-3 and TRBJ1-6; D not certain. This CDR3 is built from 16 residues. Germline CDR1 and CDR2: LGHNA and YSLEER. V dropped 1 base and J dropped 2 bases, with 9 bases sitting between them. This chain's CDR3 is CASSQGGGTYNSPLHF. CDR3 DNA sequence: TGCGCCAGCAGCCAAGGGGGAGGGACCTATAATTCACCCCTCCACTTT.

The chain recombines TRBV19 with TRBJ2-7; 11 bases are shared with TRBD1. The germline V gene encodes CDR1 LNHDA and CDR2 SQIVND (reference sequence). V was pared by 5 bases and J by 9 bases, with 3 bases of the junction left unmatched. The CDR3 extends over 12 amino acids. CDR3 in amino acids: CASSGTGGVQYF. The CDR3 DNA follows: TGTGCCAGTAGTGGGACAGGGGGTGTGCAGTACTTC.

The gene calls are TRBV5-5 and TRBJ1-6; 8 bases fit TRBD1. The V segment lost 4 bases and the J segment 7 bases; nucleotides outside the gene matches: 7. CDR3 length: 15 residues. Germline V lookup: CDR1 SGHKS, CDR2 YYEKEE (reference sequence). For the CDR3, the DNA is TGTGCCAGCAGCCAGGACAGGGTGGGGAATTCACCCCTCCACTTT. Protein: CASSQDRVGNSPLHF.

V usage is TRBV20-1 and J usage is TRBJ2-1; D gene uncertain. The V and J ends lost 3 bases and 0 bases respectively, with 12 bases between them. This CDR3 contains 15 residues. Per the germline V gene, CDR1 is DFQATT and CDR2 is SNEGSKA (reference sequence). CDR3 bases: TGCAGTGCTAGTCAGCAGAGCCTCTCCTACAATGAGCAGTTCTTC. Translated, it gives CSASQQSLSYNEQFF.

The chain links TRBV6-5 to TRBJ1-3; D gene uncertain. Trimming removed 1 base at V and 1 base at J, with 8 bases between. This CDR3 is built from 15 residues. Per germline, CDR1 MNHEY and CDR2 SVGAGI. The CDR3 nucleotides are TGTGCCAGCAGTTACTTCGGGAGTTCTGGAAACACCATATATTTT. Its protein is CASSYFGSSGNTIYF.

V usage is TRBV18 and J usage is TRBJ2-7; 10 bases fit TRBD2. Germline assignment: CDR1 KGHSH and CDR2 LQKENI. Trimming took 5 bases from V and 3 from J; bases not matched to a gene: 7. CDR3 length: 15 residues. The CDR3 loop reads CASSRGLAENYEQYF. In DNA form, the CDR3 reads TGTGCCAGCTCAAGAGGACTAGCGGAAAACTACGAGCAGTACTTC. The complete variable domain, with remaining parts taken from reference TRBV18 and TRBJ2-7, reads NAGVMQNPRHLVRRRGQEARLRCSPMKGHSHVYWYRQLPEEGLKFMVYLQKENIIDESGMPKERFSAEFPKEGPSILRIQQVVRGDSAAYFCASSRGLAENYEQYFGPGTRLTVT.

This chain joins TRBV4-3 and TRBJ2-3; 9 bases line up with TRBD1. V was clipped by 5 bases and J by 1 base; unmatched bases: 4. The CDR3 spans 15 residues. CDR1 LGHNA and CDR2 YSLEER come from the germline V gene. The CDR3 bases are TGCGCCAGCAGCACAAGGACAGGGGGCACAGATACGCAGTATTTT. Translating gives CASSTRTGGTDTQYF.

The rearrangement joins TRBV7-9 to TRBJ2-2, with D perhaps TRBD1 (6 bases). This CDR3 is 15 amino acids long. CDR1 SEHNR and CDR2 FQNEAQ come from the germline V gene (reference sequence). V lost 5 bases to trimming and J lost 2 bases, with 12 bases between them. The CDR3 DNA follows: TGTGCCAGCAGCCGAACACAGGGAAACACCGGGGAGCTGTTTTTT. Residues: CASSRTQGNTGELFF. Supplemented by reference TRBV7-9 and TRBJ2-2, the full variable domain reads DTGVSQNPRHKITKRGQNVTFRCDPISEHNRLYWYRQTLGQGPEFLTYFQNEAQLEKSRLLSDRFSAERPKGSFSTLEIQRTEQGDSAMYLCASSRTQGNTGELFFGEGSRLTVL.

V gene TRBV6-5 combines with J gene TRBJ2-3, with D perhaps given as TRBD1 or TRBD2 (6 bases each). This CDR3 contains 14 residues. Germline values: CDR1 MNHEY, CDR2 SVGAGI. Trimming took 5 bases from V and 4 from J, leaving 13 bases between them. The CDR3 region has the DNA TGTGCCAGCAGTCCCCGGGGGCCCTCAGATACGCAGTATTTT. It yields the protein CASSPRGPSDTQYF.

The CDR3: CASSPDSLRTSSGNTIYF. In DNA, the CDR3 is TGTGCCAGCTCACCCGACTCCCTGAGGACGAGCTCTGGAAACACCATATATTTT. This sequence joins TRBV18 and TRBJ1-3; D remains unclear. V dropped 3 bases and J dropped 0 bases, with 18 bases sitting between them. Germline CDR1 and CDR2: KGHSH and LQKENI. The CDR3 covers 18 residues.

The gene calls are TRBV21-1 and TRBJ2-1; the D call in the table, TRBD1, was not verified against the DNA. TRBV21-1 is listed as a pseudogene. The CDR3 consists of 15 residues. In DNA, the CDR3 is TGTGCCAGCAGCGAAAGGCAGGAAACCAGGGATGAGCAGTTCTTC. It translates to CASSERQETRDEQFF.

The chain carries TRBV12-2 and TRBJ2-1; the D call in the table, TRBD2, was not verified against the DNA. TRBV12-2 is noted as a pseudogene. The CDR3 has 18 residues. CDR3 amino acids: CASRLPTTGTSYPHAKFF. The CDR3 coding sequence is TGTGCAAGTCGCTTACCCACTACCGGGACTAGCTACCCTCATGCCAAGTTCTTC.

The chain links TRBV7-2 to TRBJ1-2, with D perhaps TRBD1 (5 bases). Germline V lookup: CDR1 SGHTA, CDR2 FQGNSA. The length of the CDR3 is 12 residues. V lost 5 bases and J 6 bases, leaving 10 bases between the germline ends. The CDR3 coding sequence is TGTGCCAGCAGCCCGGGACTAGATGGCTACACCTTC. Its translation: CASSPGLDGYTF.

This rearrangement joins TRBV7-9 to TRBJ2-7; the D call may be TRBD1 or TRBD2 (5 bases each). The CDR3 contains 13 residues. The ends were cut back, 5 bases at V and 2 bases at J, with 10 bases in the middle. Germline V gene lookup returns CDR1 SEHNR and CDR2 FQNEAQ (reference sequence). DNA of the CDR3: TGTGCCAGCAGCGTCCGGGGCACCTACGAGCAGTACTTC. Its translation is CASSVRGTYEQYF.